This TCR beta chain was observed in a study of PD-L1 blockade in urothelial cancer. In the study overall: About 85% of the roughly 30 patients comprised males who had bladder-origin urothelial cancer. Blood underwent analysis 3 weeks (second dose) and 6 weeks after treatment began.

The germline V gene encodes CDR1 MNHEY and CDR2 SMNVEV (reference sequence). V lost 4 bases and J lost 3; bases outside the gene matches: 11. The CDR3 has 16 residues. Generated by immunoSEQ multiplex PCR, the TCRdb table keeps only in-frame clones and is missing some. The sample holds 45,000 to 55,000 clones, approximately 86% seen once. As for time point: peripheral blood 6 weeks after treatment start. Material: PBMCs, obtained around atezolizumab (anti-PD-L1) treatment. The clonotype was recovered from a man aged 60-69 years with urothelial cancer. J is TRBJ2-7 and V is TRBV27; 8 bases line up with TRBD1. CDR3 sequence reads: CASSSQFQGALYEQYF. CDR3 nucleotide sequence: TGTGCCAGCAGTTCCCAATTCCAGGGGGCCCTCTACGAGCAGTACTTC.